The 3 T cell receptor beta chains in this list originate from one sample, sequenced in a study of shared clonotypes between healthy human individuals. Method: immunoSEQ multiplex PCR; TCRdb's copy keeps in-frame clones and lacks some. The sample has 1,100,000 or so clones; around 78% are singletons. The source material was memory CD4+ T cells from PBMCs. The subset was: CD45RA-negative fraction. The receptors originated from a young man in good health. Some clones in this sample may be carry-over from other donors' samples.

The chain recombines TRBV5-6 with TRBJ2-5, with a possible D match to TRBD2 (6 bases). Trimming removed 1 base from V and 5 bases from J, with 24 bases in between. From germline, CDR1 is SGHDT and CDR2 YYEEEE. CDR3 length equals 18 residues. In nucleotides, the CDR3 is TGTGCCAGCAGCTTGTTTTCGTCACATGCCGGGAGCGGGGAGACCCAGTACTTC. This translates into CASSLFSSHAGSGETQYF.

The V and J genes are TRBV6-5 and TRBJ2-7, with a weak D call TRBD2 (5 bases). This CDR3 has 11 residues. CDR1 and CDR2 (germline): MNHEY, SVGAGI. Trimming pared 7 bases from V and 9 bases from J, leaving 13 bases between. CDR3 residues: CASTRGPRQYF. The CDR3 DNA reads as TGTGCCAGCACACGGGGTCCTCGGCAGTACTTC.

This clone occurred many times. The chain recombines TRBV6-5 with TRBJ2-3; the D is unclear. The CDR3 extends over 14 amino acids. CDR1 is MNHEY, CDR2 SVGAGI, per germline. Deletions cut 4 bases from V and 2 bases from J, with 10 bases between. CDR3 DNA sequence: TGTGCCAGCAGTTCTGGACGAAACACAGATACGCAGTATTTT. Encoded protein: CASSSGRNTDTQYF.